This T cell receptor (beta chain) is from a study of response to subunit inactivated influenza vaccine. This clonotype has a single count. From the RT-PCR reads, TCRdb called clonotypes with MiXCR, one entry per CDR3 protein. The table includes roughly 650,000 distinct CDR3 sequences, 14% detected once. Trimming removed 3 bases from V and 10 bases from J; junction bases left unmatched: 7. Germline values: CDR1 MNHEY, CDR2 SMNVEV (reference sequence). The length of the CDR3 is 15 residues. The sequences come from PBMCs from blood, collected 14 days before vaccination. The receptor's source is a man aged 50-60 years who received an inactivated influenza vaccine. The chain links TRBV27 to TRBJ1-6; 9 nucleotides line up with TRBD1. This CDR3 is CASSFRQGGRSPLHF. The CDR3, as DNA: TGTGCCAGCAGTTTTCGACAGGGGGGCAGGTCACCCCTCCACTTT.